This T cell receptor beta chain was recovered during a study of immune heterogeneity within non-small cell lung tumors. TCR beta CDR3 was amplified by multiplex PCR using 32 V and 13 J primers. Via MiXCR, TCRdb re-called the multiplex PCR reads, giving one row per CDR3 protein. The sample includes thousands of distinct CDR3 sequences, 45% to 55% of them seen just once. V lost 2 bases and J lost 5, with 13 bases in between. Germline assignment: CDR1 SNHLY and CDR2 FYNNEI. The CDR3 has 15 residues. TCRs were amplified from approximately 0.65 ug gDNA of bulk tumor per sample. Several biopsies were spaced far apart within each primary tumor and obtained as surgery took place. Newly diagnosed with untreated non-small cell lung cancer, the patients underwent curative surgery. In this sample, this clonotype is large (0.1 to 1%).

The chain has TRBV2 and TRBJ1-5, with D possibly being TRBD1 (6 bases). The sample consisted of lung tumor tissue. This clonotype originated in a man aged 55 to 70 with non-small cell lung cancer. CDR3 DNA sequence: TGTGCCAGCAGTGAAACAGGGCCCCCCCATCAGCCCCAGCATTTT. Protein product: CASSETGPPHQPQHF.